This entry features one T cell receptor beta chain sequence. This clonotype was found many times. Its antigen is not yet known. No clone much larger than this one lies a single base away; base qualities are absent. This entry belongs to a study of T-cell memory formation after mild COVID-19 (dated by TCRdb to the early 2020s). About the study as a whole: Most TCR sequence clusters were specific to one of the two donors. The cohort was made up of two young adult volunteers, one female and one male, who were previously healthy. T-cell clones expanding and contracting after mild COVID-19 in two donors were tracked by longitudinal TCRalpha and TCRbeta repertoire sequencing.

Ficoll-Paque density gradient centrifugation was the method used to isolate PBMCs. The CDR3 measures 20 amino acids from cysteine to phenylalanine. Only the CDR3 DNA stays, 60 bases, in frame from base 1. What the study reported, not specific to this receptor: Only a couple of mild cases were covered by the study, and larger cohorts that include severe cases with pre-infection samples were considered necessary. Contracting CD4+ clones appeared mostly in the CM and EM memory subsets, whereas CD8+ clones were enriched in EMRA. From day 15 to 85, contracting clones showed balanced CD4/CD8 phenotypes, whereas a second wave of clones that expanded from day 15 to 37 leaned towards CD4+. The detection of some responding clones in pre-infection memory suggests that pre-existing cross-reactive memory T cells joined the SARS-CoV-2 response. The second-wave clones that peaked on day 37 were not confirmed to be SARS-CoV-2 specific.

Data came from an Illumina NovaSeq 6000. TCRalpha and TCRbeta cDNA libraries were built by 5'RACE with constant-segment primers, adding sample barcodes and unique molecular identifiers. RNA was extracted from every sample with Trizol reagent. Library amplification was performed in two PCR steps, and a second sample barcode and Illumina TruSeq adapters were introduced in the second step. The libraries were sequenced on an Illumina NovaSeq using 2 x 150 bp paired-end reads. In the paper's pipeline: With migec v1.2.7, reads were demultiplexed and then collapsed into UMI-guided consensus sequences. With mixcr v2.1.11, UMI consensuses were aligned to TRA and TRB V and J templates and assembled into clonotypes. A clonotype was counted as expanded or contracted only if both edgeR and NoisET called the change significant, with noise models trained on biological replicates. For edgeR calls, the thresholds were a false discovery rate-adjusted p below 0.01 and a log2 fold-change of 1. PCA with hierarchical clustering of max-normalized trajectories of the 1000 most abundant clonotypes was used as exploratory dynamics analysis. Each responding clone was given a CD4 or CD8 phenotype based on the CD4+ and CD8+ repertoires, which had been sequenced separately. The public sequencing data were trimmed at Q25 with fastp and processed into clonotypes with MiXCR by TCRdb, which kept only in-frame beta chains. Rows with one shared CDR3 protein collapse into an entry with the most common genes and DNA. It is TCRdb's table, rather than the study itself, that gives the V and J calls and clone size. The sample table lists roughly 130,000 distinct CDR3 sequences, about 6% of them with a count of one. The ten top clones hold 2.2% of the sample.

The sequence derives from an adult woman who had mild COVID-19 (a few samples of this study predate the infection). The sample titles of this study are shuffled in the database, so cell type and time point are left out; the donor was told from shared clones. The sample taken for sequencing was PBMCs or a T cell subset sorted from them (not recorded which). The rearrangement combines TRBV21-1 with TRBJ1-5; the table's D call of TRBD1 was not tested on the DNA. TRBV21-1 is designated a pseudogene. For the CDR3, the sequence is CASSKLHMDSGTYSNQPQHF. The nucleotides read TGTGCCAGCAGCAAACTCCACATGGATTCAGGGACGTATAGCAATCAGCCCCAGCATTTT.